These 21 T cell receptor beta chains originate from one sample sequenced in a study of metastatic and nonmetastatic thyroid tumors (dated by TCRdb to about 2020). No patient had received any treatment before thyroid surgery. Library preparation was by PCR. Sequenced using an Illumina HiSeq 4000. TCRdb applied fastp at Q25 and MiXCR to the public reads, then kept only in-frame beta chains. This sample comprises around 14,000 clones, more than 20% of them detected only once. The ten largest clones capture about 8% of the sample. Sequencing input: blood. Receptors originate from a female donor with papillary thyroid cancer or a benign thyroid nodule (not recorded which). Some clones in this sample may be carry-over from other donors' samples.

This clone was counted only a few times. The CDR3: CASKGIAGVGASTGELFF. CDR3 nucleotide sequence: TGTGCCAGCAAGGGGATAGCGGGAGTTGGGGCGAGTACCGGGGAGCTGTTTTTT. The chain joins TRBV6-6 to TRBJ2-2; 9 nucleotides align to TRBD2. Per the germline V gene, CDR1 is MNHNY and CDR2 is SVGAGI (reference sequence). The CDR3 is made up of 18 amino acids. V gave up 7 bases and J gave up 5 bases; unmatched junction bases: 17.

The V and J genes are TRBV20-1 and TRBJ1-1; TRBD1 is a possible D gene (5 bases). The CDR3 consists of 14 residues. CDR1 is DFQATT and CDR2 is SNEGSKA in the germline V gene (reference sequence). Between the trimmed V and J ends, which lost 0 bases and 11 bases, there was a span of 19 bases. The CDR3 loop reads CSARDLGYAQGAFF. The CDR3 DNA follows: TGCAGTGCTAGAGATTTGGGCTACGCGCAGGGCGCTTTCTTT.

This clone was detected a few times. The gene calls are TRBV6-1 and TRBJ2-7; 9 nucleotides agree with TRBD2. Germline CDR1 MNHNS, CDR2 SASEGT. With 2 bases clipped from V and 6 bases from J, the junction kept 8 bases outside the gene matches. The CDR3 spans 15 residues. The chain's CDR3 is CASSERAGGSAEQYF. CDR3 nucleotide sequence: TGTGCCAGCAGTGAAAGGGCGGGAGGGTCGGCCGAGCAGTACTTC.

This clone was seen ten or more times. This chain links TRBV20-1 with TRBJ1-6, with D tentatively TRBD1 (5 bases). CDR1 and CDR2 (germline): DFQATT, SNEGSKA (reference sequence). V was pared by 2 bases and J by 9 bases, with 11 bases between. The CDR3 is 13 amino acids. CDR3: CSARNRLGSPLHF. The CDR3 DNA is TGCAGTGCTAGAAACAGGTTGGGTTCACCCCTCCACTTT.

This clone appeared many times. The gene calls are TRBV11-2 and TRBJ2-3; 10 bases map to TRBD2. There are 16 residues in the CDR3. V shed 3 bases, J shed 1 base, and the junction held 4 bases outside the gene matches. Per the germline V gene, CDR1 is SGHAT and CDR2 is FQNNGV. The CDR3 DNA follows: TGTGCCAGCAGCTTTACTAGCGGGACTCGCACAGATACGCAGTATTTT. Translated, it gives CASSFTSGTRTDTQYF.

This clone was counted ten times or more. Distinct nucleotide sequences in the sample also encode this CDR3. V is TRBV29-1 and J is TRBJ1-1; tentative D call: TRBD1 (6 bases). The V end was cut by 7 bases, the J end by 1 base, with 19 bases between. This CDR3 is built from 15 residues. The germline V gene encodes CDR1 SQVTM and CDR2 ANQGSEA. CDR3 in amino acids: CSAGGGRVENTEAFF. The DNA of the CDR3 is TGCAGCGCTGGCGGGGGCCGGGTTGAGAACACTGAAGCTTTCTTT.

This clone came up a few times. The rearrangement joins TRBV12-3 or TRBV12-4 to TRBJ2-7; TRBD1 aligns across 9 bases. The trim removed 7 bases at V and 4 bases at J, leaving 11 bases unmatched. This CDR3 region has 15 residues. In DNA form, the CDR3 reads TGTGCCAGCACCCCCCCCGGGACAGGGACTTACGAGCAGTACTTC. Its translation: CASTPPGTGTYEQYF.

This clone showed up many times. V gene TRBV20-1 combines with J gene TRBJ2-3; TRBD1 agrees at 12 bases. The CDR3 sequence is 16 residues long. Per the germline V gene, CDR1 is DFQATT and CDR2 is SNEGSKA (reference sequence). After removal of 5 bases from V and 1 base from J, the junction contained 7 bases not matched to a gene. The CDR3 sequence is CSALRDRGPGTDTQYF. DNA of the CDR3: TGCAGTGCTCTTCGGGACAGGGGGCCTGGCACAGATACGCAGTATTTT.

This clone was counted at least ten times. V is TRBV5-6 and J is TRBJ1-4, with D maybe TRBD1 (5 bases). The germline gives CDR1 SGHDT, CDR2 YYEEEE. Trimming cost V 7 bases and J 0 bases, with 7 bases left between them. This CDR3 has 13 residues. The CDR3 DNA is TGTGCCAGCCAGACAGCAACTAATGAAAAACTGTTTTTT. Translation gives CASQTATNEKLFF.

J is TRBJ1-2 and V is TRBV20-1; D not resolved. The V end lost 2 bases, the J end lost 3 bases, and 7 bases lay between the germline ends. The germline gives CDR1 DFQATT, CDR2 SNEGSKA (reference sequence). This CDR3 region has 12 residues. DNA of the CDR3: TGCAGTGCTAGATGGGTGGACTATGGCTACACCTTC. This gives the protein CSARWVDYGYTF.

The chain recombines TRBV11-2 with TRBJ2-7; 7 bases fit TRBD1. CDR3 size: 13 residues. The germline V gene encodes CDR1 SGHAT and CDR2 FQNNGV. V trimming: 6 bases; J trimming: 2 bases; junction bases outside the gene matches: 4. The CDR3 spells CASRGDRAYEQYF. In DNA form, the CDR3 reads TGTGCCAGCAGGGGGGACAGAGCCTACGAGCAGTACTTC. Filled out from reference TRBV11-2 and TRBJ2-7, the complete variable domain reads EAGVAQSPRYKIIEKRQSVAFWCNPISGHATLYWYQQILGQGPKLLIQFQNNGVVDDSQLPKDRFSAERLKGVDSTLKIQPAKLEDSAVYLCASRGDRAYEQYFGPGTRLTVT.

J is TRBJ2-3 and V is TRBV3-1; a weak D match, TRBD2 (5 bases). Germline V gene data show CDR1 as LGHDT and CDR2 as YNNKEL (reference sequence). This CDR3 is built from 14 residues. V was clipped by 5 bases and J by 0 bases, with 9 bases between them. In nucleotides, the CDR3 is TGTGCCAGCAGCGCCCGGACTAGCACAGATACGCAGTATTTT. Protein sequence: CASSARTSTDTQYF.

This clone occurred many times. One end of the junction does not line up with germline, which may come from a read error. The chain joins TRBV2 to TRBJ2-5, with TRBD2 matching 10 bases. The V gene's germline CDR1 is SNHLY and CDR2 FYNNEI. The CDR3 totals 14 residues. CDR3 bases: TGTGCCAGCAGAGAAGCGGGGGGGAGCGAGACCCAGTACTTC. Translating gives CASREAGGSETQYF. The whole variable domain, filled in from reference TRBV2 and TRBJ2-5, reads EPEVTQTPSHQVTQMGQEVILRCVPISNHLYFYWYRQILGQKVEFLVSFYNNEISEKSEIFDDQFSVERPDGSNFTLKIRSTKLEDSAMYFCASREAGGSETQYFGPGTRLLVL.

By share of the sample, this clone is medium-sized. This sample includes further DNA sequences coding for the same CDR3. The rearrangement joins TRBV20-1 to TRBJ2-7; 12 bases fit TRBD1. Germline V gene data show CDR1 as DFQATT and CDR2 as SNEGSKA (reference sequence). The CDR3 contains 13 residues. V shed 3 bases and J 6 bases; nucleotides not matched to a gene: 3. Here the CDR3 reads CSARGQGAREQYF. CDR3 bases: TGCAGTGCTAGGGGACAGGGGGCGCGCGAGCAGTACTTC.

As concerns this clone: This clone may be a read error of a much larger clone one base away. V and J are TRBV3-1 and TRBJ2-5; D remains ambiguous. The CDR3 runs 13 residues. Germline V lookup: CDR1 LGHDT, CDR2 YNNKEL (reference sequence). The CDR3 region is CASSQMERETKYF. The CDR3 bases are TGTGCCAGCAGCCAGATGGAGAGAGAGACCAAGTACTTC.

This clone appeared many times. A junction boundary mismatches the germline segment, possibly from a read error. The rearrangement joins TRBV19 to TRBJ1-2; TRBD1 matches 7 bases. Per germline, CDR1 LNHDA and CDR2 SQIVND (reference sequence). CDR3 length equals 16 residues. Here the CDR3 DNA reads TGTGCCAGTATCGGCCTCGGGTGGGGGACAGACTACGGCTACACCTTC. This sequence encodes CASIGLGWGTDYGYTF.

By proportion, this clone is medium-sized. The V call is TRBV6-5, the J call TRBJ2-6; D possibly corresponds to TRBD1 (6 bases). The CDR3 runs to 18 residues. Deletions cut 1 base from V and 0 bases from J, with 13 bases between. Germline CDR1 MNHEY, CDR2 SVGAGI. This CDR3 reads CASSYYRAFSSGANVLTF. In DNA, the CDR3 is TGTGCCAGCAGTTACTACAGGGCGTTTTCCTCTGGGGCCAACGTCCTGACTTTC.

This CDR3 is CASLGNSYEQYF. CDR3 sequence (DNA): TGTGCCAGTCTAGGGAACTCCTACGAGCAGTACTTC. The chain employs TRBV2 and TRBJ2-7; D gene ambiguous. Deletions cut 9 bases from V and 0 bases from J, with 9 bases between. Germline-derived CDR1 and CDR2 are SNHLY and FYNNEI. CDR3 size: 12 residues.

This clone has ten or more counts. This sequence joins TRBV5-1 and TRBJ2-1; unclear D gene. The CDR3 extends over 15 amino acids. Germline CDR1 is SGHRS and CDR2 is YFSETQ. V lost 2 bases, J lost 4 bases, and 13 bases lay in between. The CDR3 bases are TGCGCCAGCAGCTTAACTCCTACACCTTACAATGAGCAGTTCTTC. Translated: CASSLTPTPYNEQFF.

This clone has ten or more counts. The chain uses TRBV19 and TRBJ1-1, with TRBD1 matching 9 bases. Germline lookup yields CDR1 LNHDA and CDR2 SQIVND (reference sequence). V was pared by 6 bases and J by 10 bases, with 15 bases of the junction left unmatched. The CDR3 totals 15 residues. The CDR3 loop is CASRPGGQGKVGAFF. CDR3 sequence (DNA): TGTGCCAGTAGACCGGGGGGACAGGGCAAAGTCGGAGCTTTCTTT.

Many counts were recorded for this clone. The rearrangement joins TRBV19 to TRBJ2-2, with D possibly matching TRBD1 (6 bases). Trimming removed 5 bases at V and 3 bases at J, with 10 bases between. Germline CDR1 is LNHDA and CDR2 is SQIVND (reference sequence). CDR3 length equals 14 residues. CDR3: CASSYKGDTGELFF. DNA for the CDR3: TGTGCCAGTAGTTACAAGGGGGACACCGGGGAGCTGTTTTTT.